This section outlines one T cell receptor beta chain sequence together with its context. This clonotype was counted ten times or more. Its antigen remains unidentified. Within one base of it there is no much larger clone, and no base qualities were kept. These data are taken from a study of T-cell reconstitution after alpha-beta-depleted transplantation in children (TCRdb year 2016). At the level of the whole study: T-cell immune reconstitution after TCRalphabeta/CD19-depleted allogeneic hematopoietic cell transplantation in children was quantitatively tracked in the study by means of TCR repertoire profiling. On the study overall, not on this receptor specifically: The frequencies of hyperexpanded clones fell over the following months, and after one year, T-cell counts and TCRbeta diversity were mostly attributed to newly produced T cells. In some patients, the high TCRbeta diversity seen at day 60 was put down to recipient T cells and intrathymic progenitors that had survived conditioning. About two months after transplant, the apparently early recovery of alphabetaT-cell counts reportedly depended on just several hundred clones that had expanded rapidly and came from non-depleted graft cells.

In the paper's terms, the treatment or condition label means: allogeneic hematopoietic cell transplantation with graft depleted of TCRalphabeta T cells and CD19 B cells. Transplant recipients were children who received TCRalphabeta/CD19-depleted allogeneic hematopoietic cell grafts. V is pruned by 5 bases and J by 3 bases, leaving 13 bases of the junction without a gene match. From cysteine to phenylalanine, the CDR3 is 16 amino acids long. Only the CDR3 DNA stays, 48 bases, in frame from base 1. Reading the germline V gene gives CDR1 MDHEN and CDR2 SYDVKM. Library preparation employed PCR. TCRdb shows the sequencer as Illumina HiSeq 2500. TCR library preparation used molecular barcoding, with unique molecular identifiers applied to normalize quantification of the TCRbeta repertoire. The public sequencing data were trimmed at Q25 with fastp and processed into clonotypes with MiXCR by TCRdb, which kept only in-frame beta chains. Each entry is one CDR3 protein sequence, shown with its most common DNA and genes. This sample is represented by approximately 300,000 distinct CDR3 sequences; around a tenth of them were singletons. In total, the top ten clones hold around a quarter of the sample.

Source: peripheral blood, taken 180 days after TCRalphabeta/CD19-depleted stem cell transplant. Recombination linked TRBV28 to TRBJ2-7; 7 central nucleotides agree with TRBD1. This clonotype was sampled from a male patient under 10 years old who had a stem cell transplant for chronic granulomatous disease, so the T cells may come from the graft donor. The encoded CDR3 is CASSPRTGLGVYEQYF. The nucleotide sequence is TGTGCCAGCAGTCCACGGACAGGTCTAGGGGTCTACGAGCAGTACTTC. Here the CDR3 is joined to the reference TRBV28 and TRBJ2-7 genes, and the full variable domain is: DVKVTQSSRYLVKRTGEKVFLECVQDMDHENMFWYRQDPGLGLRLIYFSYDVKMKEKGDIPEGYSVSREKKERFSLILESASTNQTSMYLCASSPRTGLGVYEQYFGPGTRLTVT.